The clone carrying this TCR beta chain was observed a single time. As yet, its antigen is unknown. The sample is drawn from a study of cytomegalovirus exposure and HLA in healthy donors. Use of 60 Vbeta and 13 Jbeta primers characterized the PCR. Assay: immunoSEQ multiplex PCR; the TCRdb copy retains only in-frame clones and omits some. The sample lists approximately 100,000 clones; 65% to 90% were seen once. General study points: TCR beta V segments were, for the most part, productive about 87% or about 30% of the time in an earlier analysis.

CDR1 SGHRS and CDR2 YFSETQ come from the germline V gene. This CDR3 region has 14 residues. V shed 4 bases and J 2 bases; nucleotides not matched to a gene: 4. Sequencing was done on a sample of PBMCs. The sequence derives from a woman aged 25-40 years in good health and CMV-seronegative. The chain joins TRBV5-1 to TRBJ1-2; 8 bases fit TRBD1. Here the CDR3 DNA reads TGCGCCAGCAGCGGGGACAGGCTAAACTATGGCTACACCTTC. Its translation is CASSGDRLNYGYTF. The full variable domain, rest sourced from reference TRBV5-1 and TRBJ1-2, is KAGVTQTPRYLIKTRGQQVTLSCSPISGHRSVSWYQQTPGQGLQFLFEYFSETQRNKGNFPGRFSGRQFSNSRSEMNVSTLELGDSALYLCASSGDRLNYGYTFGSGTRLTVV.